A selection of T cell receptor beta chains follows, all from one sample in a study of blood T cell repertoires in COVID-19. Assay used: immunoSEQ multiplex PCR; TCRdb lists only in-frame clones, some missing. The sample consists of roughly 120,000 clones, approximately 89% of them appearing once. Sequenced input: peripheral blood. Receptor source: a woman older than 75 with COVID-19, enrolled during active disease. Each CDR3 is given without its conserved first and last residue. Each record gives: CDR3 protein, CDR3 length, V gene, D gene, J gene. The D gene is left open where the match is weak.

ASSGGGVETQY,11,TRBV7-8,TRBD2,TRBJ2-5
SVAGPPGETQY,11,TRBV29-1,.,TRBJ2-5
ASSLEASGLYEQY,13,TRBV11-2,TRBD2,TRBJ2-7
ASRGSNYGYT,10,TRBV28,.,TRBJ1-2
ASSQTSGTLLEQY,13,TRBV6-6,TRBD2,TRBJ2-7
ASSPTTGGYSPLH,13,TRBV28,TRBD1,TRBJ1-6
ASRLQGANTEAF,12,TRBV5-8,TRBD1,TRBJ1-1
ASSPKTSGAYNEQF,14,TRBV7-6,TRBD2,TRBJ2-1
ASSKDAGTAHLPLH,14,TRBV7-2,TRBD1,TRBJ1-6
ASSRRLGGRETYEQY,15,TRBV5-4,TRBD2,TRBJ2-7
ASSLSLWDRSGYT,13,TRBV5-1,TRBD1,TRBJ1-2
ASSEGQGYGYT,11,TRBV9,TRBD1,TRBJ1-2
ASSGGYGYT,9,TRBV28,.,TRBJ1-2
ASSARQYTGELF,12,TRBV11-2,.,TRBJ2-2
ASSEGQVGYT,10,TRBV18,TRBD1,TRBJ1-2
ASSLGLAGVNEQF,13,TRBV5-6,TRBD2,TRBJ2-1
ASSLGTGLIYEQY,13,TRBV5-7,TRBD1,TRBJ2-7
ASSLFLGNTIY,11,TRBV7-9,.,TRBJ1-3
ASSTGFGETQY,11,TRBV5-5,.,TRBJ2-5
ASGRTGWTGELF,12,TRBV19,.,TRBJ2-2
ASSLSRGENTEAF,13,TRBV7-9,.,TRBJ1-1
ASGLVQGTGHLNTGELF,17,TRBV12-5,.,TRBJ2-2
ASSSPGLAGWEQY,13,TRBV6-2/TRBV6-3,TRBD2,TRBJ2-7
ASSVGYRGRVEETQY,15,TRBV9,TRBD1,TRBJ2-5
ASSWTGSSYEQY,12,TRBV11-1,.,TRBJ2-7
ASRQGSSYEQY,11,TRBV6-5,.,TRBJ2-7
ASRTTGGAQY,10,TRBV27,TRBD1,TRBJ2-5
ASSGSDRGNTEAF,13,TRBV2,.,TRBJ1-1
ASSQTSNNEQF,11,TRBV4-3,.,TRBJ2-1
ASSLSRQNSPLH,12,TRBV27,.,TRBJ1-6
ASSSNEKLF,9,TRBV5-5,.,TRBJ1-4
ASSYTQGHNSPLH,13,TRBV6-5,.,TRBJ1-6
ASSYIRGGPRRGYT,14,TRBV6-2/TRBV6-3,.,TRBJ1-2
ASRPPGPHNEQF,12,TRBV28,.,TRBJ2-1
ASSLDPGLEAF,11,TRBV11-2,.,TRBJ1-1
ASSLPGLASSYNEQF,15,TRBV5-8,TRBD2,TRBJ2-1
ASSSPSGSPLNEQF,14,TRBV6-6,.,TRBJ2-1
ASSSSGTGDYEQY,13,TRBV5-6,TRBD1,TRBJ2-7
ASMAGASGANVLT,13,TRBV2,.,TRBJ2-6
ASSLAGVGSYGYT,13,TRBV5-4,.,TRBJ1-2
ASSLAGGAQPQH,12,TRBV7-2,.,TRBJ1-5
ASSIQGPHQPQH,12,TRBV21-1,.,TRBJ1-5
ASSFDSATNEKLF,13,TRBV7-9,.,TRBJ1-4
ASSLGDTIQETQY,13,TRBV7-9,.,TRBJ2-5
ASSFGQPANEQY,12,TRBV28,.,TRBJ2-7
ASSLDSRGNTGELF,14,TRBV5-1,.,TRBJ2-2
AWKSPLGDTIY,11,TRBV30,.,TRBJ1-3
SPTRSLDTEAF,11,TRBV29-1,.,TRBJ1-1
ASSSQDSPLH,10,TRBV5-1,.,TRBJ1-6
ASSNDRGMNTEAF,13,TRBV27,TRBD1,TRBJ1-1
ASSLPSSYNSPLH,13,TRBV28,.,TRBJ1-6
ASSLVAGTSYEQY,13,TRBV7-2,TRBD2,TRBJ2-7
ASSQENGGGQHQETQY,16,TRBV3-1/TRBV3-2,.,TRBJ2-5